The TCR beta chain under discussion was sequenced for a study of naive and memory T cell subsets. Overall study results and limits: Especially in CD8 cells, naive repertoires contained a few larger clonotypes, possibly CD45RA-re-expressing memory cells.

The CDR3 has 13 residues. Germline V CDR1 and CDR2: SEHNR, FQNEAQ (reference sequence). V was shortened by 5 bases and J by 2 bases, with 8 bases between the two germline ends. On this clonotype: The antigen is unknown.

An equimolar mix of two oligonucleotides served as the beta constant-region primer for TRBC1 and TRBC2. Nested alpha and beta constant-region primers with the SP2 primer drove four PCR rounds on ligated cDNA. Each CDR3 protein gets one entry after TCRdb re-called the UMI-ligation and nested PCR reads with MiXCR. The sample lists under 150,000 distinct CDR3 sequences, about 20% occurring once. The clonotype comes from a human donor in good health. The chain uses TRBV7-9 and TRBJ2-3, with D unclear. Sample: naive CD8+ T cells from blood. This chain's CDR3 is CASSPEITDTQYF. In DNA, the CDR3 is TGTGCCAGCAGCCCAGAGATCACAGATACGCAGTATTTT. The whole variable domain, filled in from reference TRBV7-9 and TRBJ2-3, reads DTGVSQNPRHKITKRGQNVTFRCDPISEHNRLYWYRQTLGQGPEFLTYFQNEAQLEKSRLLSDRFSAERPKGSFSTLEIQRTEQGDSAMYLCASSPEITDTQYFGPGTRLTVL.